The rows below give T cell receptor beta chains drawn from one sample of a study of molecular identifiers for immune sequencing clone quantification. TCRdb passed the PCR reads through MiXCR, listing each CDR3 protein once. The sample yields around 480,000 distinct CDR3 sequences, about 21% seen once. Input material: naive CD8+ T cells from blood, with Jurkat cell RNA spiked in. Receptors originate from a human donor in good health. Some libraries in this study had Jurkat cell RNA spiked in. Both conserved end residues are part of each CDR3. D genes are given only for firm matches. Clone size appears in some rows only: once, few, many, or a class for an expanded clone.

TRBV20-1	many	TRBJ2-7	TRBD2	CSARAGTSAYEQYF
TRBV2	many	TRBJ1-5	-	CASSESLDRSNQPQHF
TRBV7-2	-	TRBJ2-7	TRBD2	CASSPPASGSLFYEQYF
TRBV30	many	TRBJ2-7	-	CAWSGRDLGYEQYF
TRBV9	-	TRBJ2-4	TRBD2	CASSASGLAGVGTKNIQYF
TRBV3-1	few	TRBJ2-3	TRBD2	CASSPVLAETDTQYF
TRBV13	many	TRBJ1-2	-	CASSLRDTDGYTF
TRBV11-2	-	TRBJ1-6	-	CASSRTVQGGNSPLHF
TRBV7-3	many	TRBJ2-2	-	CASSLSGAPGELFF
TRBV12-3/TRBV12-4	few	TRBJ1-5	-	CASSSFGGPDQPQHF
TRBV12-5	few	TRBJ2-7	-	CASGLPPHEQYF
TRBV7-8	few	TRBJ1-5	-	CASSLDGTPNQPQHF
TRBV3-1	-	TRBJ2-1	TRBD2	CASSQEASGHNEQFF
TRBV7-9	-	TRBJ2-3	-	CASSLGGYGEDTQYF
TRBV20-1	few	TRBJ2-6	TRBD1	CSARDRESSGANVLTF
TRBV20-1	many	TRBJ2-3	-	CSARDYISDTQYF
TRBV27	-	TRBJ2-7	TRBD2	CASAVGTSGYEQYF
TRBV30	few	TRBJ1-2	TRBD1	CAWEQGARGYTF
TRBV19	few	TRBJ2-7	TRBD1	CASSPAGTAAYEQYF
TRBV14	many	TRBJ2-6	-	CAVRGPGSSGANVLTF
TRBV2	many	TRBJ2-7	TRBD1	CASSRQGTYEQYF
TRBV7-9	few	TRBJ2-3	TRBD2	CASSPPELARRTDTQYF
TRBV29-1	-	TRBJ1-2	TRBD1	CSVGTDYGYTF
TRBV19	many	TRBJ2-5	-	CASRGGVQETQYF
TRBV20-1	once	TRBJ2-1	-	CSAKDYRGSYNEQFF
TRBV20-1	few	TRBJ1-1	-	CSARDSRGMNTEAFF
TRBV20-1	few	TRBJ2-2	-	CSASGIPPPFGELFF
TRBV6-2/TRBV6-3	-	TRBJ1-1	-	CASTPGDDGTEAFF
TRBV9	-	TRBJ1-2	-	CASSPAGTANYGYTF
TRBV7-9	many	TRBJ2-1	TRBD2	CASSLIAGGPNEQFF
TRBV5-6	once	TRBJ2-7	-	CAGSLGHTILSYEQYF
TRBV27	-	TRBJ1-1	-	CSSSFGTEAFF
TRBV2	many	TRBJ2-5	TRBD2	CASSEASSGVDETQYF
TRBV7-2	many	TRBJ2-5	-	CASSLKPPIVEKYQETQYF
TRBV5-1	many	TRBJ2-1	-	CASSPEAQQYYNEQFF
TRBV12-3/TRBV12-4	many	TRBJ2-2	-	CASSFIQNTGELFF
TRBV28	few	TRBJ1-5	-	CASSLSTSVQPQHF
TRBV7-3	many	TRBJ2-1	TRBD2	CASSLKVIGGRAGEQFF
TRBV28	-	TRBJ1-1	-	CASSLSGESEAFF
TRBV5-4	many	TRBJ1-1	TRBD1	CASSSRDRGTEAFF
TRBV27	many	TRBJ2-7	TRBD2	CASQDRAGPYEQYF
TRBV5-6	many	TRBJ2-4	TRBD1	CASSWQGDLKNIQYF
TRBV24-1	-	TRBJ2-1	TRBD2	CATYRTSGNNEQFF
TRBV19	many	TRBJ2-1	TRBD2	CASSILAGVGNEQFF
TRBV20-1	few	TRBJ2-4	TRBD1	CSARDLYGQGVNIQYF
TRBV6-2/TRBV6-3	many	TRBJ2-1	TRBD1	CASSGDRSYNEQFF
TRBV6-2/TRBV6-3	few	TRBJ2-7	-	CASSYSISRGSYEQYF
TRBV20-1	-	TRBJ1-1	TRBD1	CSAATGNPEAFF
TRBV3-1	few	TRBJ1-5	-	CASSQDGGNNQPQHF
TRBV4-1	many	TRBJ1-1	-	CASSPRAGTNTEAFF
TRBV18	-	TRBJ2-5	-	CASSHIKEETQYF
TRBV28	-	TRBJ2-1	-	CASSLGPSSFWNEQFF
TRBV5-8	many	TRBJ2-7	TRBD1	CASSLPSGTGYYEQYF
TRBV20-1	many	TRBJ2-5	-	CSARSQRATWYQETQYF